The 26 T cell receptor beta chains listed next were all sequenced from one sample in a study of radiation and T cells in renal cell carcinoma. Libraries were prepared by immunoSEQ multiplex PCR; TCRdb keeps only in-frame clonotypes and omits some of them. The sample gives approximately 85,000 clones, roughly nine tenths of which show up once; 6% is in the top ten. The time point here: blood 4 weeks post-SBRT, at nephrectomy. Treatment specified: 15 Gy SBRT to primary tumor, nephrectomy 4 weeks later. Sample: blood, taken from a patient whose treatment included radiotherapy and nephrectomy. These receptors were obtained from a woman between 65 and 79 years old with renal cell carcinoma.

The chain recombines TRBV5-1 with TRBJ2-2; D is uncertain. The CDR3 is made up of 16 amino acids. Germline assignment: CDR1 SGHRS and CDR2 YFSETQ. With 3 bases removed from V and 0 bases from J, the gap between germline ends came to 12 bases. The CDR3 bases are TGCGCCAGCAGCTGGTTGGGAAGTACGAACACCGGGGAGCTGTTTTTT. Its protein product is CASSWLGSTNTGELFF.

The chain joins TRBV11-3 to TRBJ1-4, with D perhaps matching TRBD1 (6 bases). CDR1 and CDR2 from the germline V gene are SGHNT and YENEEA. Trimming left V 2 bases short and J 7 bases short, with 14 bases between. The CDR3 sequence is 15 residues long. CDR3 loop: CASSLRSLGGEKLFF. CDR3 sequence (DNA): TGTGCCAGCAGCTTAAGAAGCCTAGGGGGTGAAAAACTGTTTTTT.

The rearrangement joins TRBV5-4 to TRBJ2-3, with a possible D match to TRBD2 (5 bases). The germline V gene encodes CDR1 SGHNT and CDR2 YYREEE (reference sequence). Trimming pared 0 bases from V and 0 bases from J, leaving 5 bases between. This CDR3 comprises 14 residues. CDR3 amino acids: CASSLAGSTDTQYF. CDR3 coding DNA: TGTGCCAGCAGCTTGGCGGGGAGCACAGATACGCAGTATTTT.

The chain carries TRBV28 and TRBJ1-1; D gene uncertain. The V gene lost 6 bases and the J gene lost 2 bases, with 10 bases spanning the gap. In germline, CDR1 is MDHEN, CDR2 SYDVKM. The CDR3 runs to 13 residues. The CDR3 DNA reads TGTGCCAGCAGGTTGCTAGGAAACACTGAAGCTTTCTTT. This gives the protein CASRLLGNTEAFF.

The rearrangement links TRBV25-1 to TRBJ2-1; D is unresolved. This CDR3 contains 14 residues. Germline lookup yields CDR1 MGHDK and CDR2 SYGVNS. V was cut by 1 base and J by 5 bases, with 9 bases left in between. The CDR3 DNA follows: TGTGCCAGCAGTGAATTCCCCACTGACAATGAGCAGTTCTTC. Amino acids: CASSEFPTDNEQFF.

The J gene is TRBJ2-7, the V gene TRBV6-5; 7 nucleotides align to TRBD2. The germline V gene has CDR1 MNHEY and CDR2 SVGAGI. The CDR3 sequence is 13 residues long. J lost 5 bases, V lost 6 bases, and 7 bases had no gene match. CDR3 coding DNA: TGTGCCAGCAGACCCCCGGGGGGAGACGAGCAGTACTTC. Its translation is CASRPPGGDEQYF.

The CDR3: CASSSGQGNTEAFF. The CDR3 coding sequence is TGTGCCAGCAGCTCGGGACAGGGGAACACTGAAGCTTTCTTT. The genes are TRBV7-2 and TRBJ1-1; 9 nucleotides agree with TRBD1. This CDR3 comprises 14 residues. The V gene's germline CDR1 is SGHTA and CDR2 FQGNSA. V lost 4 bases, J lost 1 base, and 1 base stayed unmatched. Full variable domain (missing parts from reference TRBV7-2 and TRBJ1-1): GAGVSQSPSNKVTEKGKDVELRCDPISGHTALYWYRQSLGQGLEFLIYFQGNSAPDKSGLPSDRFSAERTGGSVSTLTIQRTQQEDSAVYLCASSSGQGNTEAFFGQGTRLTVV.

This clone has only a few counts. The V and J genes are TRBV6-1 and TRBJ1-1; 7 bases fit TRBD1. The germline gives CDR1 MNHNS, CDR2 SASEGT. Losses at the gene ends were 7 bases for V and 2 bases for J; bases not matched to a gene: 7. The CDR3 has 14 residues. CDR3 sequence: CASTRGDINTEAFF. In DNA form, the CDR3 reads TGTGCCAGCACCAGGGGGGATATCAACACTGAAGCTTTCTTT.

The chain combines TRBV18 with TRBJ2-5, with TRBD2 matching 14 bases. CDR3 length: 17 residues. Germline CDR1 and CDR2: KGHSH and LQKENI. The V gene end was trimmed by 4 bases and the J gene end by 5 bases; junction bases not matched to a gene: 9. CDR3 amino acids: CASSQFPGTSGGETQYF. The CDR3 DNA reads TGTGCCAGCTCACAATTCCCCGGGACTAGCGGGGGTGAGACCCAGTACTTC.

The rearrangement uses TRBV9 and TRBJ2-1; TRBD1 agrees at 8 bases. The V gene's germline CDR1 is SGDLS and CDR2 YYNGEE. CDR3 length equals 14 residues. The V gene end was trimmed by 3 bases and the J gene end by 9 bases; junction bases not matched to a gene: 8. This CDR3 is CASSAPQGAGEQFF. CDR3 nucleotides: TGTGCCAGCAGCGCTCCTCAGGGGGCAGGTGAGCAGTTCTTC.

V usage is TRBV25-1 and J usage is TRBJ2-1, with 12 bases fitting TRBD1. CDR3 size: 15 residues. Germline V gene sequence: CDR1 MGHDK, CDR2 SYGVNS. The V segment lost 5 bases and the J segment 7 bases; nucleotides outside the gene matches: 6. The CDR3 is CASSLGTGGENEQFF. The CDR3 DNA follows: TGTGCCAGCAGTCTTGGGACAGGGGGCGAAAATGAGCAGTTCTTC. The variable domain in full, completed from reference TRBV25-1 and TRBJ2-1, reads EADIYQTPRYLVIGTGKKITLECSQTMGHDKMYWYQQDPGMELHLIHYSYGVNSTEKGDLSSESTVSRIRTEHFPLTLESARPSHTSQYLCASSLGTGGENEQFFGPGTRLTVL.

This chain links TRBV7-2 with TRBJ2-2; 11 bases fit TRBD2. The CDR3 length is 17 residues. The germline V gene has CDR1 SGHTA and CDR2 FQGNSA. Trimming took 4 bases from V and 6 from J; bases not matched to a gene: 10. CDR3 sequence reads: CASSSLPAGLAAGELFF. CDR3 DNA: TGTGCCAGCAGCTCTCTACCCGCGGGACTAGCGGCCGGGGAGCTGTTTTTT.

The chain couples TRBV5-1 to TRBJ2-5, with TRBD2 matching over 8 bases. CDR3 size: 14 residues. Losses at the gene ends were 0 bases for V and 6 bases for J; bases not matched to a gene: 4. Germline CDR1 and CDR2: SGHRS and YFSETQ. CDR3 in amino acids: CASSLGVAGKTQYF. The DNA for the CDR3 is TGCGCCAGCAGCTTGGGTGTAGCGGGGAAGACCCAGTACTTC.

This clone was observed a single time. This sequence joins TRBV4-3 and TRBJ2-1; 14 bases map to TRBD2. Germline lookup yields CDR1 LGHNA and CDR2 YSLEER. V lost 1 base to trimming and J lost 10 bases; unmatched junction nucleotides: 3. The CDR3 covers 15 residues. As DNA, the CDR3 is TGCGCCAGCAGCCAAGCGGGACTAGCGGGGGACGAGCAGTTCTTC. Its protein is CASSQAGLAGDEQFF.

The V and J genes are TRBV30 and TRBJ2-5; D is unclear. Germline CDR1 reads GTSNPN; CDR2 reads SVGIG (reference sequence). This CDR3 spans 13 amino acids. V shed 0 bases and J shed 3 bases, with 8 bases lying between them. The CDR3 DNA sequence: TGTGCCTGGAGTGTGAACTCCAAAGAGACCCAGTACTTC. Protein sequence: CAWSVNSKETQYF.

The rearrangement uses TRBV7-2 and TRBJ1-1; D remains unclear. Germline CDR1 and CDR2: SGHTA and FQGNSA. CDR3 length equals 14 residues. Trimming removed 8 bases from V and 1 base from J, with 14 bases in between. The CDR3 is CASVRPPWNTEAFF. Written as DNA, the CDR3 is TGTGCCAGCGTCAGGCCCCCTTGGAACACTGAAGCTTTCTTT.

Note on this clone: One end of the junction is discordant with germline, which a read error may explain. This rearrangement joins TRBV7-7 to TRBJ2-5, with D possibly TRBD1 on 6 matching bases. Germline loops: CDR1 SSHAT, CDR2 FNYEAQ (reference sequence). The CDR3 contains 14 residues. The CDR3 DNA sequence: TGTGCTAGCAGCAGAGGGGCGCAGGGGGAGACCCAGTACTTC. Amino acid sequence: CASSRGAQGETQYF.

V is TRBV7-9 and J is TRBJ2-1; the D is unclear. The germline CDR1 and CDR2 sequences are SEHNR and FQNEAQ (reference sequence). This CDR3 is built from 13 residues. V lost 3 bases and J lost 3, with 6 bases in between. The CDR3 loop is CASSFQRYNEQFF. The CDR3 DNA sequence: TGTGCCAGCAGCTTTCAGCGCTACAATGAGCAGTTCTTC.

The chain links TRBV14 to TRBJ2-2, with 9 bases aligning to TRBD1. Losses at the gene ends were 3 bases for V and 8 bases for J; bases not matched to a gene: 10. Looked up from germline, CDR1 is SGHDN and CDR2 is FVKESK. The CDR3 consists of 16 residues. The CDR3 region is CASSQQGTGIGGELFF. The CDR3 nucleotides are TGTGCCAGCAGCCAGCAGGGGACAGGGATTGGAGGGGAGCTGTTTTTT.

This rearrangement joins TRBV18 to TRBJ2-3; no definite D call. This CDR3 has 14 amino acids. CDR1 and CDR2 from the germline V gene are KGHSH and LQKENI. V was trimmed by 5 bases and J by 9 bases, leaving 18 bases between them. The CDR3 sequence is CASSRDRIAETQYF. In nucleotides, the CDR3 is TGTGCCAGCTCAAGGGATCGGATCGCCGAAACGCAGTATTTT.

The rearrangement links TRBV7-6 to TRBJ1-6; weak D call: TRBD1 (5 bases). V lost 1 base, J lost 0 bases, and 10 bases lay in between. This CDR3 has 17 residues. Germline lookup yields CDR1 SGHVS and CDR2 FNYEAQ. This CDR3 is CASSLGQGSSYNSPLHF. Written as DNA, the CDR3 is TGTGCCAGCAGCTTAGGTCAGGGTAGCTCCTATAATTCACCCCTCCACTTT.

The rearrangement uses TRBV25-1 and TRBJ1-2; D is unclear. The germline V gene has CDR1 MGHDK and CDR2 SYGVNS. With 4 bases removed from V and 6 bases from J, the gap between germline ends came to 18 bases. The CDR3 covers 15 residues. This chain's CDR3 is CASSGSGRQLDGYTF. The DNA for the CDR3 is TGTGCCAGCAGTGGTTCCGGGCGGCAGTTGGATGGCTACACCTTC.

This clone has only one observation. J is TRBJ2-7 and V is TRBV5-1; a possible D gene is TRBD1 (6 bases). V lost 4 bases, J lost 2 bases, and 13 bases lay in between. The CDR3 spans 14 residues. Germline-derived CDR1 and CDR2 are SGHRS and YFSETQ. CDR3 DNA: TGCGCCAGCAGCACGGGACACCCCACCTACGAGCAGTACTTC. Translation: CASSTGHPTYEQYF.

The rearrangement joins TRBV7-2 to TRBJ2-7; D gene uncertain. The length of the CDR3 is 14 residues. Germline-derived CDR1 and CDR2 are SGHTA and FQGNSA. Trimming took 7 bases from V and 2 from J, leaving 15 bases between them. For the CDR3, the DNA is TGTGCCAGCACCGTGGACGGTCGGACCTACGAGCAGTACTTC. It encodes CASTVDGRTYEQYF.

This chain connects TRBV15 to TRBJ1-1; the D is unclear. CDR3 length equals 15 residues. Trimming stripped 5 bases from V and 1 base from J, with 14 bases between. Germline values: CDR1 LNHNV, CDR2 YYDKDF (reference sequence). The CDR3 is CATSDRTPGNTEAFF. CDR3 in DNA: TGTGCCACCAGCGACCGAACACCGGGGAACACTGAAGCTTTCTTT. Drawing the rest from reference TRBV15 and TRBJ1-1, the complete variable domain is DAMVIQNPRYQVTQFGKPVTLSCSQTLNHNVMYWYQQKSSQAPKLLFHYYDKDFNNEADTPDNFQSRRPNTSFCFLDIRSPGLGDTAMYLCATSDRTPGNTEAFFGQGTRLTVV.

The chain couples TRBV28 to TRBJ1-4; maybe TRBD1 (6 bases). This CDR3 region has 15 residues. Deletions cut 7 bases from V and 5 bases from J, with 17 bases between. Germline values: CDR1 MDHEN, CDR2 SYDVKM. The CDR3 loop reads CASTPSTGKNEKLFF. The CDR3 DNA reads TGTGCCAGCACCCCTTCAACAGGGAAAAATGAAAAACTGTTTTTT.